The rows below give T cell receptor beta chains drawn from one sample of a study of sequential checkpoint blockade in melanoma. Repertoires were generated with immunoSEQ multiplex PCR, while TCRdb's copy carries only in-frame clones and drops some. Found here are about 13,000 clones, roughly 86% of them singletons; the top ten hold roughly a quarter. Here the sequenced sample was CD8+ T cells sorted from blood (inferred from file names), taken from a patient given nivolumab and ipilimumab in sequence. Every receptor here comes from a human donor with melanoma. The CDR3 runs from the conserved cysteine through the conserved F or W. Fields, in order: CDR3 DNA, CDR3 protein, V gene, clone size, J gene, D gene, CDR3 length. The D gene is left open where the match is weak. Part of the rows lack a size; the others show once, few, many or a class for expanded clones.

cdr3_nt: TGTGCCAGCAGCGCTACAGGCACAACTAATGAAAAACTGTTTTTT; cdr3_aa: CASSATGTTNEKLFF; v_call: TRBV9; clone_size: -; j_call: TRBJ1-4; d_call: -; cdr3_length: 15
cdr3_nt: TGTGCCAGCAGATGGGGCAGGGGGCGCCTAGAGACCCAGTACTTC; cdr3_aa: CASRWGRGRLETQYF; v_call: TRBV6-5; clone_size: -; j_call: TRBJ2-5; d_call: TRBD1; cdr3_length: 15
cdr3_nt: TGTGCCAGCAGCGTAGTAGAGGGAGGGCCGGGTAATGAGCAGTTCTTC; cdr3_aa: CASSVVEGGPGNEQFF; v_call: TRBV9; clone_size: few; j_call: TRBJ2-1; d_call: TRBD2; cdr3_length: 16
cdr3_nt: TGTGCCAGCAGCGTACCTAATCCTGTAACTGAAGCTTTCTTT; cdr3_aa: CASSVPNPVTEAFF; v_call: TRBV9; clone_size: -; j_call: TRBJ1-1; d_call: -; cdr3_length: 14
cdr3_nt: TGTGCCAGCAGCCCCTTTAGCGGATCTTACAATGAGCAGTTCTTC; cdr3_aa: CASSPFSGSYNEQFF; v_call: TRBV7-8; clone_size: -; j_call: TRBJ2-1; d_call: -; cdr3_length: 15
cdr3_nt: TGTGCCAGCGGGGGAGGGTTTCTGAACAATGAGCAGTTCTTC; cdr3_aa: CASGGGFLNNEQFF; v_call: TRBV9; clone_size: -; j_call: TRBJ2-1; d_call: TRBD2; cdr3_length: 14
cdr3_nt: TGTGCCAGCAGCTCCGGTGAAGGGGGCCCGGGGGAGCTGTTTTTT; cdr3_aa: CASSSGEGGPGELFF; v_call: TRBV7-9; clone_size: -; j_call: TRBJ2-2; d_call: TRBD1; cdr3_length: 15
cdr3_nt: TGTGCCAGCAGCGTGACAGGGGGCCGGTATGGCTACACCTTC; cdr3_aa: CASSVTGGRYGYTF; v_call: TRBV9; clone_size: -; j_call: TRBJ1-2; d_call: TRBD1; cdr3_length: 14
cdr3_nt: TGTGCCAGCAGCCTTGGGACAGGGGGAATATACGAGCAGTACTTC; cdr3_aa: CASSLGTGGIYEQYF; v_call: TRBV9; clone_size: few; j_call: TRBJ2-7; d_call: TRBD1; cdr3_length: 15
cdr3_nt: TGTGCCAGCAGCTTCCCCGGCGGCAGGGTGGATGGCTACACCTTC; cdr3_aa: CASSFPGGRVDGYTF; v_call: TRBV9; clone_size: -; j_call: TRBJ1-2; d_call: -; cdr3_length: 15
cdr3_nt: TGTGCCAGCAGTGACTCTAGCGGGGGGGCAGATACGCAGTATTTT; cdr3_aa: CASSDSSGGADTQYF; v_call: TRBV6-4; clone_size: large; j_call: TRBJ2-3; d_call: TRBD2; cdr3_length: 15
cdr3_nt: TGTGCCAGCAGCCCTGCGGGTGGTGGGGCCAACGTCCTGACTTTC; cdr3_aa: CASSPAGGGANVLTF; v_call: TRBV7-3; clone_size: -; j_call: TRBJ2-6; d_call: -; cdr3_length: 15
cdr3_nt: TGTGCCAGCAGCTTTGGACAGGGTTGGCACTACGAGCAGTACTTC; cdr3_aa: CASSFGQGWHYEQYF; v_call: TRBV5-5; clone_size: -; j_call: TRBJ2-7; d_call: TRBD1; cdr3_length: 15
cdr3_nt: TGTGCCAGCAGCCGCAGGGGTAGGACAGATACGCAGTATTTT; cdr3_aa: CASSRRGRTDTQYF; v_call: TRBV7-8; clone_size: -; j_call: TRBJ2-3; d_call: -; cdr3_length: 14
cdr3_nt: TGTGCCAGCAGCGCCGGGACACCTAGGGCGGCTTTCTTT; cdr3_aa: CASSAGTPRAAFF; v_call: TRBV9; clone_size: -; j_call: TRBJ1-1; d_call: -; cdr3_length: 13
cdr3_nt: TGTGCCAGCAGTTCGGAACGGAGCGACAATGAGCAGTTCTTC; cdr3_aa: CASSSERSDNEQFF; v_call: TRBV27; clone_size: -; j_call: TRBJ2-1; d_call: -; cdr3_length: 14
cdr3_nt: TGTGCCAGCAGTGGGAGGGGGCAGTATTTT; cdr3_aa: CASSGRGQYF; v_call: TRBV2; clone_size: -; j_call: TRBJ2-3; d_call: -; cdr3_length: 10
cdr3_nt: TGTGCCAGCAGTTTTAGCGGGAGAAGCGGGGAGCTGTTTTTT; cdr3_aa: CASSFSGRSGELFF; v_call: TRBV27; clone_size: -; j_call: TRBJ2-2; d_call: TRBD2; cdr3_length: 14
cdr3_nt: TGTGCCAGCAGCTTCCCTCTATCCGGGACTAGCAGACACTACAATGAGCAGTTCTTC; cdr3_aa: CASSFPLSGTSRHYNEQFF; v_call: TRBV5-5; clone_size: once; j_call: TRBJ2-1; d_call: TRBD2; cdr3_length: 19
cdr3_nt: TGCGCCAGCAGCGCCACAGGGCTGGATACGCAGTATTTT; cdr3_aa: CASSATGLDTQYF; v_call: TRBV5-1; clone_size: once; j_call: TRBJ2-3; d_call: -; cdr3_length: 13
cdr3_nt: TGTGCCAGTAGTATAGATCTGGCGGGACTAGCGGGGTCGGTAGCCAAAAACATTCAGTACTTC; cdr3_aa: CASSIDLAGLAGSVAKNIQYF; v_call: TRBV19; clone_size: few; j_call: TRBJ2-4; d_call: TRBD2; cdr3_length: 21
cdr3_nt: TGTGCCAGCAGTTTAGGTGGGACAGGCGATAGCAATCAGCGCCAGCATTTT; cdr3_aa: CASSLGGTGDSNQRQHF; v_call: TRBV27; clone_size: once; j_call: TRBJ1-5; d_call: TRBD1; cdr3_length: 17
cdr3_nt: TGTGCCAGCAGGACAGGGGTGAACACTGAAGCTTTCTTT; cdr3_aa: CASRTGVNTEAFF; v_call: TRBV6-5; clone_size: few; j_call: TRBJ1-1; d_call: TRBD1; cdr3_length: 13
cdr3_nt: TGTGCCAGCGAGGGCAATGAGCAGTTCTTC; cdr3_aa: CASEGNEQFF; v_call: TRBV2; clone_size: few; j_call: TRBJ2-1; d_call: -; cdr3_length: 10
cdr3_nt: TGTGCCAGCAGCCCGGGACAGGGTGAGACCCAGTACTTC; cdr3_aa: CASSPGQGETQYF; v_call: TRBV9; clone_size: -; j_call: TRBJ2-5; d_call: TRBD1; cdr3_length: 13
cdr3_nt: TGTGCCAGCAGTGAAGAAGGACAGGGCCTTAATGAAAAACTGTTTTTT; cdr3_aa: CASSEEGQGLNEKLFF; v_call: TRBV6-1; clone_size: once; j_call: TRBJ1-4; d_call: TRBD1; cdr3_length: 16